The source of this TCR beta chain is a study of neurological immune-mediated disorders. Notes on the study in general: Multiple sclerosis, the disease with the least TCR clonal expansion, fell below healthy controls, whereas HTLV-1-associated myelopathy showed the most.

Each CDR3 protein is one row after TCRdb ran MiXCR on the 5' RACE reads. The sample shows about 49,000 distinct CDR3 sequences, 10% of them seen only once. Documented time point: longitudinal time-point 1 (baseline). This clonotype was detected many times. Its antigen is currently unknown. Sequenced input: PBMCs. The source is a woman in her 40s in good health.

DNA of the CDR3: TGTGCCAGCAGCTTAGTCCCAGGGGTTCCCTATGGCTACACCTTC. Protein product: CASSLVPGVPYGYTF. V is TRBV7-2 and J is TRBJ1-2; TRBD1 might be the D (6 bases). The CDR3 sequence is 15 residues long. With 1 base removed from V and 4 bases from J, the gap between germline ends came to 13 bases. Germline loops: CDR1 SGHTA, CDR2 FQGNSA.